This passage covers 7 T cell receptor beta chains from one sample sequenced in a study of T cells in Graves' hyperthyroidism and ophthalmopathy. Template material for amplifying TCR beta CDR3 regions consisted of RNA transcripts. First-round RT-PCR of the TCR CDR3 relied on the HTBI primer set. Via MiXCR, TCRdb re-called the multiplex PCR reads, giving one row per CDR3 protein. The sample has roughly 300,000 distinct CDR3 sequences, about 20% seen once. The sample consisted of blood. The origin of the receptors is a woman in her 50s with Graves' hyperthyroidism.

This clonotype was recorded at least ten times. The chain couples TRBV2 to TRBJ1-1, with 7 positions matching TRBD1. The CDR3 is made up of 14 amino acids. Germline V gene sequence: CDR1 SNHLY, CDR2 FYNNEI. V was pared by 11 bases and J by 2 bases, with 11 bases of the junction left unmatched. Here the CDR3 DNA reads TGTGCCGGGATCGGGACAGACCCTAACACTGAAGCTTTCTTT. It encodes CAGIGTDPNTEAFF.

This clonotype was detected many times. V usage is TRBV10-1 and J usage is TRBJ2-1, with TRBD2 matching 7 bases. The CDR3 contains 16 residues. After removal of 3 bases from V and 2 bases from J, the junction contained 7 bases not matched to a gene. Germline V gene sequence: CDR1 WNHNN, CDR2 SYGVQD (reference sequence). CDR3: CASSEGGGSAYNEQFF. In DNA, the CDR3 is TGCGCCAGCAGTGAAGGCGGGGGTAGCGCCTACAATGAGCAGTTCTTC.

There are many counts of this clonotype. The chain links TRBV3-1 to TRBJ1-2; maybe TRBD1 (6 bases). The CDR3 extends over 16 amino acids. Germline V gene sequence: CDR1 LGHDT, CDR2 YNNKEL (reference sequence). Trimming removed 3 bases from V and 5 bases from J, with 19 bases in between. The CDR3 here is CASSQRGGPQGYGYTF. The CDR3 DNA is TGTGCCAGCAGCCAGCGCGGGGGGCCCCAAGGATATGGCTACACCTTC.

J is TRBJ1-1 and V is TRBV14; no reliable D call. V was clipped by 3 bases and J by 0 bases, with 11 bases between them. Germline CDR1 and CDR2: SGHDN and FVKESK. CDR3 length: 15 residues. The CDR3 nucleotides are TGTGCCAGCAGCCAGACCGTGACACTGAACACTGAAGCTTTCTTT. Amino acid sequence: CASSQTVTLNTEAFF.

This rearrangement joins TRBV27 to TRBJ1-2, with a possible D match to TRBD1 (6 bases). CDR3 length: 14 residues. Trimming cost V 3 bases and J 7 bases, with 15 bases left between them. The germline V gene has CDR1 MNHEY and CDR2 SMNVEV (reference sequence). CDR3 DNA: TGTGCCAGCAGTTTTGGGGGTAGGGGGAGTGGCTACACCTTC. Amino acids: CASSFGGRGSGYTF.

This clonotype was observed a handful of times. This chain joins TRBV12-3 or TRBV12-4 and TRBJ2-4; 9 nucleotides align to TRBD1. The CDR3 is made up of 15 amino acids. With V trimmed by 4 bases and J by 4 bases, 5 bases remained unmatched. CDR3 residues: CASSSLGQGKNIQYF. CDR3 nucleotide sequence: TGTGCCAGCAGTTCCCTCGGACAGGGGAAAAACATTCAGTACTTC.

In this sample, this clonotype turned up many times. The chain links TRBV28 to TRBJ1-2; the match to TRBD1 covers 7 bases. V trimming: 6 bases; J trimming: 4 bases; junction bases outside the gene matches: 8. The CDR3 extends over 14 amino acids. Looked up from germline, CDR1 is MDHEN and CDR2 is SYDVKM. The CDR3 spells CASSPIQGFYGYTF. DNA for the CDR3: TGTGCCAGCAGCCCGATACAGGGGTTCTATGGCTACACCTTC.